In this sample, the clone carrying this T cell receptor beta chain turned up once. Its antigen remains unidentified. The data were taken from a study of CD8+ T cells in alopecia areata. Study conclusions and caveats: Baseline CD8+ expansion's link to response remains uncertain, as there was one nonresponder. For lesional scalp, especially alopecia totalis/universalis, clonality was higher than in normal scalp.

Treatment in this sample: oral pan-JAK inhibitor, 5-10 mg twice daily. Sorted populations comprised CD4+ and CD8+ T cells obtained from PBMCs. The V end was cut by 8 bases, the J end by 3 bases, with 13 bases between. The CDR3 sequence is 13 residues long. Looked up from germline, CDR1 is SNHLY and CDR2 is FYNNEI. Following RNA extraction, reverse transcription yielded cDNA that acted as the sequencing template. Generated by immunoSEQ multiplex PCR, the TCRdb table keeps only in-frame clones and is missing some. The sample records around 200,000 clones, about three fifths being singletons. This clonotype was obtained from a human donor with alopecia areata. This chain joins TRBV2 and TRBJ2-5, with no clear D. This sample comprised CD4+ T cells sorted from blood, obtained at week 4, from a patient treated with tofacitinib. Here the CDR3 DNA reads TGTGCCAGCGCCGGCTTAGGGAAAGAGACCCAGTACTTC. It encodes CASAGLGKETQYF. Supplemented by reference TRBV2 and TRBJ2-5, the full variable domain reads EPEVTQTPSHQVTQMGQEVILRCVPISNHLYFYWYRQILGQKVEFLVSFYNNEISEKSEIFDDQFSVERPDGSNFTLKIRSTKLEDSAMYFCASAGLGKETQYFGPGTRLLVL.